Following are 22 T cell receptor beta chains from one sample sequenced in a study of T cell changes during pregnancy in multiple sclerosis. Repertoires were generated with immunoSEQ multiplex PCR, while TCRdb's copy carries only in-frame clones and drops some. The top ten hold under 0.9% of the sample, which has just under 45,000 clones, about 96% seen once. The specimen comprised peripheral blood, sampled in the second trimester of pregnancy. Receptors originate from a female donor with multiple sclerosis, enrolled in a pregnancy study.

The chain is built from TRBV18 and TRBJ1-2; 9 bases are a match to TRBD1. This CDR3 has 19 residues. J lost 0 bases, V lost 2 bases, and 13 bases had no gene match. The germline V gene encodes CDR1 KGHSH and CDR2 LQKENI. The CDR3 sequence: CASSPGTGPVRTANYGYTF. The CDR3 region has the DNA TGTGCCAGCTCACCAGGGACAGGGCCCGTTCGGACTGCTAACTATGGCTACACCTTC.

V usage is TRBV10-3 and J usage is TRBJ1-4; perhaps TRBD1 as D (5 bases). This CDR3 contains 14 residues. V lost 6 bases, J lost 6 bases, and 14 bases lay in between. Germline-derived CDR1 and CDR2 are ENHRY and SYGVKD. Written as DNA, the CDR3 is TGTGCCATCAGCCGGGGGACCAGGGATGAAAAACTGTTTTTT. Its translation: CAISRGTRDEKLFF.

The chain uses TRBV29-1 and TRBJ2-3; D is unresolved. CDR3 length equals 12 residues. V was trimmed by 2 bases and J by 1 base, leaving 4 bases between them. Germline V gene lookup returns CDR1 SQVTM and CDR2 ANQGSEA. In DNA form, the CDR3 reads TGCAGCGTTGAACAGGGCACAGATACGCAGTATTTT. It translates to CSVEQGTDTQYF.

The chain links TRBV9 to TRBJ2-1; TRBD2 is a possible D gene (5 bases). CDR3 length: 15 residues. CDR1 is SGDLS, CDR2 YYNGEE, per germline. Trimming removed 0 bases at V and 3 bases at J, with 10 bases between. The CDR3 reads CASSVDGGLYNEQFF. Written as DNA, the CDR3 is TGTGCCAGCAGCGTAGATGGCGGGCTCTACAATGAGCAGTTCTTC. Together with reference TRBV9 and TRBJ2-1, the CDR3 gives the full variable domain: DSGVTQTPKHLITATGQRVTLRCSPRSGDLSVYWYQQSLDQGLQFLIQYYNGEERAKGNILERFSAQQFPDLHSELNLSSLELGDSALYFCASSVDGGLYNEQFFGPGTRLTVL.

This clone was observed a single time. The CDR3 loop reads CASSQGARMINTIYF. The CDR3 DNA follows: TGTGCCAGCAGCCAAGGGGCACGAATGATAAACACCATATATTTT. This chain joins TRBV13 and TRBJ1-3, with D possibly matching TRBD1 (5 bases). CDR3 size: 15 residues. CDR1 and CDR2 (germline): PRHDT, FYEKMQ (reference sequence). Trimming stripped 5 bases from V and 6 bases from J, with 17 bases between.

V is TRBV6-6 and J is TRBJ1-3, with TRBD1 matching over 10 bases. The V gene's germline CDR1 is MNHNY and CDR2 SVGAGI (reference sequence). V dropped 5 bases and J dropped 2; count of bases not matched to a gene: 3. The CDR3 totals 15 residues. The CDR3 region is CASSPGTGAGNTIYF. Here the CDR3 DNA reads TGTGCCAGCAGTCCCGGGACAGGGGCTGGAAACACCATATATTTT.

This chain joins TRBV28 and TRBJ1-5, with 10 positions matching TRBD1. Germline V gene lookup returns CDR1 MDHEN and CDR2 SYDVKM. The CDR3 extends over 16 amino acids. V lost 5 bases, J lost 4 bases, and 8 bases stayed unmatched. The CDR3: CASSPRTGGWNQPQHF. The CDR3 nucleotides read TGTGCCAGCAGTCCTCGGACAGGGGGATGGAATCAGCCCCAGCATTTT.

In this sample, this clone turned up once. The junction shows a germline mismatch at one end, possibly a read error. Other DNA sequences in this sample translate to the same CDR3. The CDR3 nucleotides are TGTGCTAGCAGTTTGGCAAGAGGGGTCACGGGGCCCAGGGGTCGTAGCAATCAGCCCCAGCATTTT. This gives the protein CASSLARGVTGPRGRSNQPQHF. This chain joins TRBV27 and TRBJ1-5; possible D gene TRBD1, 6 bases. There are 22 residues in the CDR3. Germline V lookup: CDR1 MNHEY, CDR2 SMNVEV (reference sequence).

The J gene is TRBJ2-2, the V gene TRBV15, with TRBD2 matching over 7 bases. J was trimmed by 6 bases and V by 2 bases; bases with no gene match: 9. The CDR3 spans 16 residues. CDR1 and CDR2 from the germline V gene are LNHNV and YYDKDF (reference sequence). For the CDR3, the DNA is TGTGCCACCAGCAGACCCGGGACTATAGTCCCCGGGGAGCTGTTTTTT. This gives the protein CATSRPGTIVPGELFF.

The chain combines TRBV30 with TRBJ1-5; tentatively, D is TRBD1 (6 bases). Trimming cost V 3 bases and J 1 base, with 16 bases left between them. CDR3 length: 16 residues. CDR1 GTSNPN and CDR2 SVGIG come from the germline V gene (reference sequence). The CDR3 nucleotides are TGTGCCTGGAGCGCTGGGGACACACGGAGCAATCAGCCCCAGCATTTT. Translation gives CAWSAGDTRSNQPQHF.

For this clone: Other nucleotide sequences in the sample specify the same CDR3. The chain combines TRBV5-1 with TRBJ2-5; no clear D gene. Trimming shortened V by 2 bases and J by 5 bases, and 4 bases separated the two germline ends. The CDR3 is made up of 11 amino acids. CDR1 and CDR2 from the germline V gene are SGHRS and YFSETQ. The CDR3 reads CASSFSETQYF. CDR3 nucleotide sequence: TGCGCCAGCAGCTTCTCGGAGACCCAGTACTTC.

The CDR3 is CASSLGPGGYEQYF. The DNA for the CDR3 is TGTGCCAGCAGCTTAGGGCCGGGAGGGTACGAGCAGTACTTC. This chain joins TRBV7-3 and TRBJ2-7; 8 bases align to TRBD2. The CDR3 is 14 residues long. Germline trimming cut 2 bases from V and 4 bases from J; bases unmatched to any gene: 4. Germline V gene data show CDR1 as SGHTA and CDR2 as FQGTGA.

The chain uses TRBV12-2 and TRBJ1-4. TRBV12-2 is recorded as a pseudogene. This CDR3 contains 17 residues. CDR3 amino acids: CASRLGVEGPHNEKLFF. In nucleotides, the CDR3 is TGTGCAAGTCGCTTAGGAGTGGAGGGCCCTCATAATGAAAAACTGTTTTTT.

The rearrangement links TRBV5-1 to TRBJ2-2, with D hard to call. The CDR3 loop spans 15 amino acids. Germline lookup yields CDR1 SGHRS and CDR2 YFSETQ. V was trimmed by 5 bases and J by 0 bases, leaving 11 bases between them. The chain's CDR3 is CASSPDGANTGELFF. Here the CDR3 DNA reads TGCGCCAGCAGTCCCGACGGAGCGAACACCGGGGAGCTGTTTTTT.

The chain links TRBV27 to TRBJ1-6; TRBD1 matches 8 bases. J gave up 10 bases and V 6 bases, and 5 bases lay outside the gene matches. CDR3 length: 13 amino acids. CDR1 is MNHEY and CDR2 is SMNVEV in the germline V gene (reference sequence). CDR3 nucleotides: TGTGCCAGCAGCGGACAGGGTCGATCACCCCTCCACTTT. Translation gives CASSGQGRSPLHF.

J is TRBJ2-3 and V is TRBV7-2; maybe TRBD2 (6 bases). Trimming removed 2 bases from V and 1 base from J, with 10 bases in between. The length of the CDR3 is 15 residues. Germline-derived CDR1 and CDR2 are SGHTA and FQGNSA. The CDR3 region is CASSLMASGTDTQYF. CDR3 in DNA: TGTGCCAGCAGCTTAATGGCTAGCGGCACAGATACGCAGTATTTT.

This chain joins TRBV7-6 and TRBJ2-3, with 12 positions matching TRBD2. Germline assignment: CDR1 SGHVS and CDR2 FNYEAQ. Unmatched junction bases numbered 14, after V lost 4 bases and J lost 6 bases. This CDR3 has 18 amino acids. This chain's CDR3 is CASSSGQILAGGEDTQYF. DNA for the CDR3: TGTGCCAGCAGCTCAGGTCAAATACTAGCGGGGGGAGAGGATACGCAGTATTTT. Based on the CDR3 plus reference TRBV7-6 and TRBJ2-3, the full variable domain is GAGVSQSPRYKVTKRGQDVALRCDPISGHVSLYWYRQALGQGPEFLTYFNYEAQQDKSGLPNDRFSAERPEGSISTLTIQRTEQRDSAMYRCASSSGQILAGGEDTQYFGPGTRLTVL.

The V call is TRBV27, the J call TRBJ1-1, with 7 nucleotides matching TRBD1. J lost 6 bases, V lost 3 bases, and 4 bases had no gene match. Germline V gene sequence: CDR1 MNHEY, CDR2 SMNVEV (reference sequence). The CDR3 extends over 13 amino acids. The CDR3 sequence is CASSLYRGPEAFF. The CDR3 DNA reads as TGTGCCAGCAGTTTGTACAGGGGCCCTGAAGCTTTCTTT.

The chain recombines TRBV19 with TRBJ2-2; maybe TRBD1 (5 bases). The germline gives CDR1 LNHDA, CDR2 SQIVND (reference sequence). The CDR3 sequence is 15 residues long. The germline V and J ends were trimmed by 1 base and 4 bases, with 10 bases remaining between them. The DNA of the CDR3 is TGTGCCAGTAGTATAGTAAGGGGCCTCACCGGGGAGCTGTTTTTT. The encoded protein is CASSIVRGLTGELFF.

This clone was seen only a few times. This chain uses TRBV6-6 with TRBJ2-1, with D hard to call. CDR3 length: 11 amino acids. Trimming pared 4 bases from V and 10 bases from J, leaving 8 bases between. Germline loops: CDR1 MNHNY, CDR2 SVGAGI (reference sequence). The chain's CDR3 is CASSFPREQFF. The CDR3 DNA is TGTGCCAGCAGTTTCCCCAGAGAGCAGTTCTTC.

The chain is built from TRBV19 and TRBJ2-5; 7 nucleotides match TRBD1. V gave up 1 base and J gave up 7 bases; unmatched junction bases: 12. The CDR3 is 16 residues long. Germline assignment: CDR1 LNHDA and CDR2 SQIVND (reference sequence). CDR3 sequence reads: CASSIATGQARGTQYF. CDR3 nucleotides: TGTGCCAGTAGTATAGCCACCGGACAGGCAAGAGGGACCCAGTACTTC. The whole variable domain, remainder taken from reference TRBV19 and TRBJ2-5, is DGGITQSPKYLFRKEGQNVTLSCEQNLNHDAMYWYRQDPGQGLRLIYYSQIVNDFQKGDIAEGYSVSREKKESFPLTVTSAQKNPTAFYLCASSIATGQARGTQYFGPGTRLLVL.

The genes are TRBV10-3 and TRBJ2-1, with 8 bases that match TRBD2. CDR1 is ENHRY, CDR2 SYGVKD, per germline. This CDR3 is 14 amino acids long. The trim removed 7 bases at V and 5 bases at J, leaving 7 bases unmatched. This chain's CDR3 is CAINRALADNEQFF. CDR3 bases: TGTGCCATCAATCGGGCACTAGCGGACAATGAGCAGTTCTTC.